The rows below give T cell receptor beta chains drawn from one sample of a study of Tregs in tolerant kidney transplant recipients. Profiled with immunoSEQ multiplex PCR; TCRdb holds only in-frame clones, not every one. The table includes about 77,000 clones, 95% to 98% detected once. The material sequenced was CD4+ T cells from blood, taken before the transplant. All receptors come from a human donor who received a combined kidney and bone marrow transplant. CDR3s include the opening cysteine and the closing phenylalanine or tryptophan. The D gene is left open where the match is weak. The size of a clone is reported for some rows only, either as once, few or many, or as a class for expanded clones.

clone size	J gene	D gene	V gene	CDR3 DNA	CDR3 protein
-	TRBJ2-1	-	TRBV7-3	TGTGCCAGCAGCTTAACTAGCGGAGGTAATGAGCAGTTCTTC	CASSLTSGGNEQFF
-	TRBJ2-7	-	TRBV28	TGTGCCAGCAGTTTGAATGGGGTTGGACAAGCGATCTACGAGCAGTACTTC	CASSLNGVGQAIYEQYF
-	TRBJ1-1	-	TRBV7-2	TGTGCCAGCAGCTTTACAGGGATGGTGAACACTGAAGCTTTCTTT	CASSFTGMVNTEAFF
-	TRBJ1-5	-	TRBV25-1	TGTGCCAGCAGTGAAGGGGCTCGGGACACTCAGCATTTT	CASSEGARDTQHF
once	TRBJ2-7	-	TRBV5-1	TGCGCCAGCAGCTTGGCGAGCCCCTACGAGCAGTACTTC	CASSLASPYEQYF
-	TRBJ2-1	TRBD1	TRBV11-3	TGTGCCAGCAGCTTAGGCCCGGGACAGGCGCAGTTCTTC	CASSLGPGQAQFF
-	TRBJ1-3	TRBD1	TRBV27	TGTGCCAGGAGGGGGACAGGGATCCACTCTGGAAACACCATATATTTT	CARRGTGIHSGNTIYF
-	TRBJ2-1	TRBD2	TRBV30	TGTGCCTGGAGGCCCCCCGGGACTAGGAAGAGGCAGTTCTTC	CAWRPPGTRKRQFF
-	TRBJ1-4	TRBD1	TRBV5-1	TGCGCCAGCAGCTTGGCACCGGGACAGGGGAGCGTAAAAAATGAAAAACTGTTTTTT	CASSLAPGQGSVKNEKLFF
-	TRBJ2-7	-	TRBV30	TGTGCCTCCAACGCCAACCCCTACAGGGTCGAGCAGTACTTC	CASNANPYRVEQYF
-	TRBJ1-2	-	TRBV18	TGTGCCAGCTCACCACTCCCAGGGCCCTATGGCTACACCTTC	CASSPLPGPYGYTF
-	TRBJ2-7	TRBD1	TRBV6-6	TGTGCCAGCAGTTCCCGACAGGGACCCTACGAGCAGTACTTC	CASSSRQGPYEQYF
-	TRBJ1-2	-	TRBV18	TGTGCCAGCTCACCACCTTTATCCGAGAACTATGGCTACACCTTC	CASSPPLSENYGYTF
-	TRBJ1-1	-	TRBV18	TGTGCCAGCTCACCTACAGGGACCCAGAACACTGAAGCTTTCTTT	CASSPTGTQNTEAFF
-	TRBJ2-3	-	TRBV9	TGTGCCAGCAGCGTAGGCGGCGCCGTTCAGTATTTT	CASSVGGAVQYF
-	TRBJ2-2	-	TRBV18	TGTGCCAGCTCACCAAGCCTAGCGAACACCGGGGAGCTGTTTTTT	CASSPSLANTGELFF
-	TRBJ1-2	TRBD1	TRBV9	TGTGCCAGCAGCGCGACAGGGATAAAAGCTCGCTACACCTTC	CASSATGIKARYTF